The 20 T cell receptor beta chains below were found in one sample sequenced in a study of shared T cell receptors in the human thymus. Some clones are missing from TCRdb's copy, which holds only in-frame ones; the method was immunoSEQ multiplex PCR. The sample contains about 380,000 clones, more than 85% of which appear only once. Sequenced material: thymocytes. These TCRs come from a human donor.

The CDR3 here is CASRGGQGATEAFF. The CDR3 coding sequence is TGTGCCAGCCGTGGGGGACAGGGGGCTACTGAAGCTTTCTTT. The chain is built from TRBV25-1 and TRBJ1-1, with 12 bases that match TRBD1. The germline CDR1 and CDR2 sequences are MGHDK and SYGVNS. The V segment lost 8 bases and the J segment 5 bases; nucleotides outside the gene matches: 6. The CDR3 totals 14 residues.

The chain combines TRBV10-1 with TRBJ2-1, with D possibly TRBD2 on 6 matching bases. Trimming pared 6 bases from V and 5 bases from J, leaving 17 bases between. Germline V CDR1 and CDR2: WNHNN, SYGVQD (reference sequence). This CDR3 spans 15 amino acids. The CDR3 nucleotides are TGCGCCAGCAGACAGGAGCTAGCGCGGGACAATGAGCAGTTCTTC. This sequence encodes CASRQELARDNEQFF.

This chain connects TRBV2 to TRBJ2-1, with D possibly TRBD1 on 6 matching bases. The CDR3 length is 11 residues. V shed 8 bases and J shed 7 bases, with 9 bases lying between them. Germline CDR1 reads SNHLY; CDR2 reads FYNNEI. CDR3: CASLDRNEQFF. CDR3 sequence (DNA): TGTGCCAGCTTGGACAGAAATGAGCAGTTCTTC.

The V gene is TRBV7-3, the J gene TRBJ2-3; 7 positions match TRBD2. The germline V gene encodes CDR1 SGHTA and CDR2 FQGTGA. This CDR3 comprises 16 residues. J lost 1 base, V lost 5 bases, and 9 bases had no gene match. Written as DNA, the CDR3 is TGTGCCAGCAGCCACCCCCAACGGGAGGGCACAGATACGCAGTATTTT. Translating gives CASSHPQREGTDTQYF.

The V call is TRBV27, the J call TRBJ1-1; D gene ambiguous. Looked up from germline, CDR1 is MNHEY and CDR2 is SMNVEV (reference sequence). CDR3 length: 14 residues. With 5 bases removed from V and 0 bases from J, the gap between germline ends came to 10 bases. The CDR3 loop reads CASSPWRVNTEAFF. CDR3 bases: TGTGCCAGCAGTCCCTGGAGGGTGAACACTGAAGCTTTCTTT.

The chain combines TRBV5-6 with TRBJ1-5, with TRBD1 identical over 7 bases. The CDR3 consists of 17 residues. Germline V lookup: CDR1 SGHDT, CDR2 YYEEEE. Trimming cost V 1 base and J 1 base; bases outside gene matches: 8. The CDR3 DNA follows: TGTGCCAGCAGCTTGAGGGCAGGGGGAGACAGCAATCAGCCCCAGCATTTT. Translating gives CASSLRAGGDSNQPQHF. Together with reference TRBV5-6 and TRBJ1-5, the CDR3 gives the full variable domain: DAGVTQSPTHLIKTRGQQVTLRCSPKSGHDTVSWYQQALGQGPQFIFQYYEEEERQRGNFPDRFSGHQFPNYSSELNVNALLLGDSALYLCASSLRAGGDSNQPQHFGDGTRLSIL.

V and J are TRBV28 and TRBJ2-5, with a tentative D call TRBD1 (6 bases). Germline V gene lookup returns CDR1 MDHEN and CDR2 SYDVKM. Trimming cost V 7 bases and J 5 bases, with 17 bases left between them. CDR3 length: 14 amino acids. The CDR3 nucleotides are TGTGCCAGCACCCCCGGTGGGGGCGGGGAGACCCAGTACTTC. Its protein product is CASTPGGGGETQYF.

J is TRBJ2-3 and V is TRBV14; 9 bases agree with TRBD1. The CDR3 runs to 17 residues. The germline CDR1 and CDR2 sequences are SGHDN and FVKESK. The V and J ends lost 1 base and 3 bases, in that order; junction bases with no gene match: 8. The CDR3 sequence: CASSQARGQGGTDTQYF. CDR3 bases: TGTGCCAGCAGCCAAGCAAGGGGACAGGGTGGGACAGATACGCAGTATTTT.

V gene TRBV19 combines with J gene TRBJ1-2; no reliable D call. CDR1 is LNHDA, CDR2 SQIVND, per germline (reference sequence). The V end was cut by 4 bases, the J end by 3 bases, with 12 bases between. The CDR3 is 14 residues long. The CDR3 is CASSSADADYGYTF. CDR3 bases: TGTGCCAGTAGTAGTGCAGACGCTGACTATGGCTACACCTTC.

The chain recombines TRBV29-1 with TRBJ2-1; TRBD1 aligns across 9 bases. Trimming took 2 bases from V and 5 from J; bases not matched to a gene: 10. This CDR3 contains 16 residues. Germline V gene lookup returns CDR1 SQVTM and CDR2 ANQGSEA. CDR3 region: CSVESRTGAMNNEQFF. CDR3 DNA: TGCAGCGTTGAAAGCCGGACAGGGGCCATGAACAATGAGCAGTTCTTC.

The chain has TRBV15 and TRBJ1-2, with TRBD1 as a possible D gene (5 bases). The V gene lost 3 bases and the J gene lost 0 bases, with 17 bases spanning the gap. The CDR3 length is 17 residues. The V gene's germline CDR1 is LNHNV and CDR2 YYDKDF (reference sequence). The CDR3 protein is CATSSPHYRRTNYGYTF. The CDR3 coding sequence is TGTGCCACCAGCAGTCCCCACTACAGGAGAACTAACTATGGCTACACCTTC.

V gene TRBV28 combines with J gene TRBJ1-1; no firm D call. The CDR3 loop spans 15 amino acids. CDR1 MDHEN and CDR2 SYDVKM come from the germline V gene. V gave up 4 bases and J gave up 5 bases, with 17 bases separating them. The CDR3 region is CASSSMTGEGTEAFF. The CDR3 DNA is TGTGCCAGCAGTTCCATGACCGGGGAAGGAACTGAAGCTTTCTTT.

This sequence joins TRBV10-3 and TRBJ2-7; D is unclear. The CDR3 runs to 13 residues. From germline, CDR1 is ENHRY and CDR2 SYGVKD. The ends were cut back, 6 bases at V and 1 base at J, with 10 bases in the middle. The chain's CDR3 is CAIRWQESYEQYF. Here the CDR3 DNA reads TGTGCCATCAGGTGGCAGGAGTCCTACGAGCAGTACTTC.

The chain combines TRBV28 with TRBJ2-1; 15 bases align to TRBD2. J lost 6 bases, V lost 3 bases, and 6 bases had no gene match. The V gene's germline CDR1 is MDHEN and CDR2 SYDVKM. The length of the CDR3 is 17 residues. In nucleotides, the CDR3 is TGTGCCAGCAGTTTGGGGCCGGGACTAGCGGGAGGCAATGAGCAGTTCTTC. It is translated as CASSLGPGLAGGNEQFF.

This rearrangement joins TRBV5-1 to TRBJ1-4, with 7 bases fitting TRBD1. The junction had 6 bases not matched to a gene; V was cut back by 1 base and J by 0 bases. CDR3 length: 17 residues. Germline values: CDR1 SGHRS, CDR2 YFSETQ. The CDR3 DNA reads TGCGCCAGCAGCTTGAGGGGGCAGGAGGCAACTAATGAAAAACTGTTTTTT. Protein product: CASSLRGQEATNEKLFF.

J is TRBJ1-1 and V is TRBV28; D uncertain. The ends were cut back, 4 bases at V and 7 bases at J, with 10 bases in the middle. Germline assignment: CDR1 MDHEN and CDR2 SYDVKM. This CDR3 has 12 residues. CDR3 region: CASSCREVEAFF. DNA for the CDR3: TGTGCCAGCAGTTGCCGGGAGGTTGAAGCTTTCTTT.

The J gene is TRBJ2-7, the V gene TRBV27; 8 nucleotides agree with TRBD1. The germline V gene has CDR1 MNHEY and CDR2 SMNVEV (reference sequence). The V gene end was trimmed by 2 bases and the J gene end by 5 bases; junction bases not matched to a gene: 11. CDR3 length: 16 residues. The CDR3 reads CASSLEWGRGPDEQYF. Here the CDR3 DNA reads TGTGCCAGCAGTTTAGAGTGGGGCAGGGGGCCGGACGAGCAGTACTTC.

The chain joins TRBV14 to TRBJ1-1; 10 bases line up with TRBD1. J gave up 1 base and V 1 base, and 6 bases lay outside the gene matches. The V gene's germline CDR1 is SGHDN and CDR2 FVKESK. The CDR3 is 17 residues long. The CDR3 here is CASSQGRDRGRNTEAFF. CDR3 sequence (DNA): TGTGCCAGCAGCCAAGGAAGGGACAGGGGTCGGAACACTGAAGCTTTCTTT.

CDR3 sequence: CASSYPTLSMEAFF. The CDR3 nucleotides are TGTGCCAGCAGTTACCCGACCCTTTCAATGGAAGCTTTCTTT. V and J are TRBV6-5 and TRBJ1-1; D gene uncertain. Germline V gene sequence: CDR1 MNHEY, CDR2 SVGAGI. Trimming cost V 2 bases and J 8 bases, with 15 bases left between them. The CDR3 sequence is 14 residues long.

This clone was counted a single time. This chain joins TRBV7-9 and TRBJ2-1, with 7 bases lining up with TRBD2. The germline V gene encodes CDR1 SEHNR and CDR2 FQNEAQ (reference sequence). The CDR3 covers 16 residues. The junction had 12 bases not matched to a gene; V was cut back by 5 bases and J by 5 bases. This CDR3 is CASSRPKRGRDNEQFF. In nucleotides, the CDR3 is TGTGCCAGCAGCCGCCCAAAGCGGGGACGGGACAATGAGCAGTTCTTC. Drawing the rest from reference TRBV7-9 and TRBJ2-1, the complete variable domain is DTGVSQNPRHKITKRGQNVTFRCDPISEHNRLYWYRQTLGQGPEFLTYFQNEAQLEKSRLLSDRFSAERPKGSFSTLEIQRTEQGDSAMYLCASSRPKRGRDNEQFFGPGTRLTVL.